The T cell receptor beta chain described here comes from a study of T cells in Graves' hyperthyroidism and ophthalmopathy. In the study overall: Blood was drawn when the patient was first diagnosed and still untreated. Study-wide results and caveats: Progression to ophthalmopathy was predicted a median of roughly 6.5 months early.

This clonotype has at least ten counts. As yet, its antigen is unknown. Clinical symptoms, serum thyroxine and TRAb, thyroid ultrasound and orbital computed tomography together formed the diagnostic basis. RNA transcripts yielded amplified TCR beta CDR3 regions. The TCR CDR3 first-round RT-PCR relied on the HTBI primer set. TCRdb re-called the multiplex PCR reads with MiXCR, one entry per CDR3 protein. The table has 700,000 or so distinct CDR3 sequences, roughly 15% seen once; the top ten hold under 15%. V gave up 2 bases and J gave up 3 bases, with 33 bases separating them. The germline CDR1 and CDR2 sequences are SGHVS and FQNEAQ. This CDR3 comprises 22 residues.

The material sequenced was blood. The chain employs TRBV7-8 and TRBJ2-3; D might be TRBD2 (6 bases). The sequence derives from a woman aged 50 to 65 with Graves' ophthalmopathy. DNA of the CDR3: TGTGCCAGCAGCTTATCGGTGGCCTCCCGGAGGGTTTGGCGGGACTGGACAGATACGCAGTATTTT. Translation: CASSLSVASRRVWRDWTDTQYF.